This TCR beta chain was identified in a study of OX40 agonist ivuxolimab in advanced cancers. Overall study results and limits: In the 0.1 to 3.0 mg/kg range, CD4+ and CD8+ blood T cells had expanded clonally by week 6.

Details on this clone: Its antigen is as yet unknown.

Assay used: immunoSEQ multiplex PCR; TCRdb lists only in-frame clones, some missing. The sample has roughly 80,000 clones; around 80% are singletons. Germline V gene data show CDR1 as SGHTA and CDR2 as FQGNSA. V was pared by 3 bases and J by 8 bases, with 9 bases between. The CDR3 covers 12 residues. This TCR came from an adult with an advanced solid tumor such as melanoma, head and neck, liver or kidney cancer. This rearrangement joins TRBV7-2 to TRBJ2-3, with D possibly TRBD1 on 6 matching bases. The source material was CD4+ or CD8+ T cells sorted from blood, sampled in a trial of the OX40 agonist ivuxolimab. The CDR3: CASSFTGITQYF. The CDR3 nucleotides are TGTGCCAGCAGCTTTACAGGGATTACGCAGTATTTT.